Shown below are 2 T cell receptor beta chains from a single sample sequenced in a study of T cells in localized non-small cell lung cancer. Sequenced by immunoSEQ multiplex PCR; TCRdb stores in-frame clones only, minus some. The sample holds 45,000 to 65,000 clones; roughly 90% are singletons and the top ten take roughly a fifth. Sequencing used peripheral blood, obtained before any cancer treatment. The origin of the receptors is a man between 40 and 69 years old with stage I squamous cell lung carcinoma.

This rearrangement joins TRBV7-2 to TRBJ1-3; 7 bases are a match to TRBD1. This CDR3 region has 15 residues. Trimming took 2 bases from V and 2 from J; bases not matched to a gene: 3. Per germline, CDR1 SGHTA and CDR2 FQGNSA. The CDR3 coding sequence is TGTGCCAGCAGCTTATCAGGGACAGCTGGAAACACCATATATTTT. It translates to CASSLSGTAGNTIYF.

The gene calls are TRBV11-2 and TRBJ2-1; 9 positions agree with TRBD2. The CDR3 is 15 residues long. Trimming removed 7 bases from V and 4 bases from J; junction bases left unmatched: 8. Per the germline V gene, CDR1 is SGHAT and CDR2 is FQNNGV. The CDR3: CASITLAGRYNEQFF. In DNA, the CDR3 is TGTGCCAGCATCACCCTAGCGGGACGATACAATGAGCAGTTCTTC.